This T cell receptor (beta chain) stems from a study of shared clonotypes between healthy human individuals. Concerning this clone itself: Its antigen is unknown.

Caucasian adults residing in Nashville, Tennessee made up all the donors. Subsets obtained from CD4+ cells comprised CD45RA+ naive and CD45RA-negative memory cells. Some clones are missing from TCRdb's copy, which holds only in-frame ones; the method was immunoSEQ multiplex PCR. The sample carries roughly 2.6 million clones, more than 90% recorded once. The germline V gene encodes CDR1 MGHRA and CDR2 YSYEKL. The CDR3 totals 13 residues. V lost 4 bases and J 2 bases, leaving 7 bases between the germline ends. General study findings and limits: When naive CD4 clonotypes were compared across a handful of donors, around 5% were shared. Shared clonotypes across all four donors exceeded non-shared ones in generation probability.

The TCR was taken from a man younger than 35 in good health. The sequenced sample was naive CD4+ T cells sorted from blood. As for subset: CD45RA+ positively selected. The genes are TRBV4-1 and TRBJ2-3; D is unresolved. CDR3 protein: CASSRLVTDTQYF. CDR3 in DNA: TGCGCCAGCAGCCGCCTTGTCACAGATACGCAGTATTTT.